This TCR beta chain was identified during a study of blood T cell repertoires in COVID-19. Across the whole study: PBMCs, B-cell-depleted T cells, or T cells were the source of the cDNA or gDNA that made up the material.

Original methodology: Amplified reference gene primers provided the basis for estimating nucleated cell counts. Clones were read by immunoSEQ multiplex PCR, and TCRdb kept only the in-frame ones, dropping some. The DNA was the basis for D and trimming; V, J and clone size are from that table. Here the sample spans some 240,000 clones, roughly 88% being singletons. Germline values: CDR1 LNHDA, CDR2 SQIVND (reference sequence). Trimming left V 0 bases short and J 3 bases short, with 6 bases between. This CDR3 is built from 13 residues. Seattle enrolled patients during active infection and tracked them longitudinally.

The gene calls are TRBV19 and TRBJ2-7; no reliable D call. Material for sequencing was peripheral blood. This clonotype was obtained from a woman aged 70-85 years with COVID-19, enrolled during active disease. The CDR3 here is CASSIDYGYEQYF. DNA of the CDR3: TGTGCCAGTAGTATAGATTACGGCTACGAGCAGTACTTC.